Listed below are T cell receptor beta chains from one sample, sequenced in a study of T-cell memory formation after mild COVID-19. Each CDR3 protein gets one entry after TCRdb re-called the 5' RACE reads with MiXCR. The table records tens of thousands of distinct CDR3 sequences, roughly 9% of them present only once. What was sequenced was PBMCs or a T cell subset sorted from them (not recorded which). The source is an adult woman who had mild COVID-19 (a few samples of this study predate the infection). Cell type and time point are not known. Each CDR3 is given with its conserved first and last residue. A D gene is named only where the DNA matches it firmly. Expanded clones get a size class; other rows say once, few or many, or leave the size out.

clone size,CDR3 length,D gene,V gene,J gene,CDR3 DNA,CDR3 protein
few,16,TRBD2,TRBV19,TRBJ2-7,TGTGCCAGTAGTCTTTCTTATAGCGGGAGCTCCTACGAGCAGTACTTC,CASSLSYSGSSYEQYF
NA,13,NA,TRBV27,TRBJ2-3,TGTGCCAGCAGTTTTTCGGCTTCGGATACGCAGTATTTT,CASSFSASDTQYF
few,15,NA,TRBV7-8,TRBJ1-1,TGTGCCAGCAGGGCGGGGGAACTGGTGGGCACTGAAGCTTTCTTT,CASRAGELVGTEAFF
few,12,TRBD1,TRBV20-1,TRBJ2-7,TGCAGTGCAGCGGGACAGGGCTTCGAGCAGTACTTC,CSAAGQGFEQYF
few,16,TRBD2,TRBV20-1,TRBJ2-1,TGCAGTGCTAGAGACCTAGCGGGGGCCTCCTACAATGAGCAGTTCTTC,CSARDLAGASYNEQFF
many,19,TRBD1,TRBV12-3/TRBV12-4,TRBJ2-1,TGTGCCAGCAGTTCCCCGGGACAGGGTCTGAGTACCTCCTACAATGAGCAGTTCTTC,CASSSPGQGLSTSYNEQFF
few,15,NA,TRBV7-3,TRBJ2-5,TGTGCCAGCAGCTTAGTTCCGGGAGTAGGCGGGACCCAGTACTTC,CASSLVPGVGGTQYF
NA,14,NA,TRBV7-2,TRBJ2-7,TGTGCCAGCAGCCATAAGACAGGCATGTACGAGCAGTACTTC,CASSHKTGMYEQYF
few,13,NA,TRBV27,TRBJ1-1,TGTGCCAGCAGTTTCGAGGCCTACGGTGAAGCTTTCTTT,CASSFEAYGEAFF
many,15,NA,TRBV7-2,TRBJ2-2,TGTGCCAGCAGCCCCCACCCGGGTCAAACCGGGGAGCTGTTTTTT,CASSPHPGQTGELFF
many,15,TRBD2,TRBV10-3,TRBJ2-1,TGTGCCATCAGTCTGTCCGGGACTAGGGGAAATGAGCAGTTCTTC,CAISLSGTRGNEQFF
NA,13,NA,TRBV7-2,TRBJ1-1,TGTGCCAGCAGCTTACATCAGAACACTGAAGCTTTCTTT,CASSLHQNTEAFF
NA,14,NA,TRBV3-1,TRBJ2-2,TGTGCCAGCAGCCAAGGCCCGAACACCGGGGAGCTGTTTTTT,CASSQGPNTGELFF
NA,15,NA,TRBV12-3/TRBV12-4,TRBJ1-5,TGTGCCAGCAGTTCCTTAGGGTGGAGCAATCAGCCCCAGCATTTT,CASSSLGWSNQPQHF
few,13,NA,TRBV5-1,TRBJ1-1,TGCGCCAGCAGCCCGTACATGAACACTGAAGCTTTCTTT,CASSPYMNTEAFF
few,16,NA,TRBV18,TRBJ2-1,TGTGCCAGCTCACCACGGAAAGGGATCGCCTACAATGAGCAGTTCTTC,CASSPRKGIAYNEQFF
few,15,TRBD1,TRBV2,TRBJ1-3,TGTGCCAGCAGTGAAGCTGGGACAGCTGGAAACACCATATATTTT,CASSEAGTAGNTIYF
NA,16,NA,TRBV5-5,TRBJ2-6,TGTGCCAGCAGCCGCTGGAGGCCCTCTGGGGCCAACGTCCTGACTTTC,CASSRWRPSGANVLTF
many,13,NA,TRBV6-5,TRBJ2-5,TGTGCCAGCAGTTACTCTACGGGGGAGACCCAGTACTTC,CASSYSTGETQYF
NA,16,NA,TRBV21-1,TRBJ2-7,TGTGCCAGCAGCAAAGCCCAGGGGACAAACTCCTACGAGCAGTACTTC,CASSKAQGTNSYEQYF
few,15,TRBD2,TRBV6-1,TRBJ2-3,TGTGCCAGCCTCATACTAGCGGGGGTAGGAGATACGCAGTATTTT,CASLILAGVGDTQYF
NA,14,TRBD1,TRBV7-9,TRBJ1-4,TGTGCCAGCAGCTTGGGACAGGGAAATGAAAAACTGTTTTTT,CASSLGQGNEKLFF
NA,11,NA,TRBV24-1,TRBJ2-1,TGTGCCACCAGTGACCCCAATGAGCAGTTCTTC,CATSDPNEQFF
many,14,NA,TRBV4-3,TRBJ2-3,TGCGCCAGCAGCCAAGCCTTGGACTATGGAGGGTGTTTCTTC,CASSQALDYGGCFF
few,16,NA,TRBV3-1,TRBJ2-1,TGTGCCAGCAGCCGGGGGGCAGGGGGACTTTGGAATGAGCAGTTCTTC,CASSRGAGGLWNEQFF
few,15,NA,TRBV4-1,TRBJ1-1,TGCGCCAGCAGCCAAGAAGGCAGGGGTCATACTGAAGCTTTCTTT,CASSQEGRGHTEAFF
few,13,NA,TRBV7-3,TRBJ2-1,TGTGCCAGCAGCCCGCCTGGTGGAAGTGAGCAGTTCTTC,CASSPPGGSEQFF
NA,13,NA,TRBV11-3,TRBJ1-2,TGTGCCAGCAGCTTAAGTTTGGGGCAAGGCTACACCTTC,CASSLSLGQGYTF
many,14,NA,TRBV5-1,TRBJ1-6,TGCGCCAGCAGCCCGTCGACGGAGAATTCACCCCTCCACTTT,CASSPSTENSPLHF
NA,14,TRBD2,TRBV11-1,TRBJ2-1,TGTGCCAGCAGCTTGGGCGGGAGTCGGAATGAGCAGTTCTTC,CASSLGGSRNEQFF
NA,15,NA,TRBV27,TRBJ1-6,TGTGCCAGCAGTTTTCGGCAGGGCCTTGGATCACCCCTCCACTTT,CASSFRQGLGSPLHF
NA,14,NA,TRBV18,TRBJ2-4,TGTGCCAGCTCACCGGAGGGGAAGGGTAACATTCAGTACTTC,CASSPEGKGNIQYF
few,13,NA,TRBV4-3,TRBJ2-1,TGCGCCAGCAGCCCCATCCTCTACAATGAGCAGTTCTTC,CASSPILYNEQFF
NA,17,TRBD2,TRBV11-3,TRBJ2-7,TGTGCCAGCAGCTTAGATCGGCTAGGAGCGGGAGGGTACGAGCAGTACTTC,CASSLDRLGAGGYEQYF
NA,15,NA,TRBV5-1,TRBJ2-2,TGCGCCAGCAGCTTGAAACCCTCGGGCACCGGGGAGCTGTTTTTT,CASSLKPSGTGELFF
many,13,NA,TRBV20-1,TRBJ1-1,TGCAGTGCTAGAGATCTGGTTAACACTGAAGCTTTCTTT,CSARDLVNTEAFF
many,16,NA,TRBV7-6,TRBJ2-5,TGTGCCAGCAGCTTAGACGGAGGGACAGTACAAGAGACCCAGTACTTC,CASSLDGGTVQETQYF
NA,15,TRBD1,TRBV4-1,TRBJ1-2,TGCGCCAGCAGCCCCGTCGGACAGGGAAACTATGGCTACACCTTC,CASSPVGQGNYGYTF
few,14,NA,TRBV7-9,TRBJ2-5,TGTGCCAGCGGGGGACTTAGGGAAGAAGAGACCCAGTACTTC,CASGGLREEETQYF
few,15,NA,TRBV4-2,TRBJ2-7,TGTGCCAGCAGCCAAGATGGGAGACCCTCGGGCGAGCAGTACTTC,CASSQDGRPSGEQYF
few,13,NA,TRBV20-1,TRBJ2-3,TGCAGTGCCCCAAGGGGGGCCACAGATACGCAGTATTTT,CSAPRGATDTQYF
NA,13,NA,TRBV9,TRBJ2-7,TGTGCCAGCAGCGGGGCGGACAGTCACGAGCAGTACTTC,CASSGADSHEQYF
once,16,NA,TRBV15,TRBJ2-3,TGTGCCACCAGCAGAGGTCTAGGAATTTCGGTAGATACGCAGTATTTT,CATSRGLGISVDTQYF
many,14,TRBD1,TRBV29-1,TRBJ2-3,TGCAGCGTTGGGGACAGGGGTAGCACAGATACGCAGTATTTT,CSVGDRGSTDTQYF
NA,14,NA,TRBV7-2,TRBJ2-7,TGTGCCAGCAGCTTAGCCCAGGGTGGCTTCGAGCAGTACTTC,CASSLAQGGFEQYF
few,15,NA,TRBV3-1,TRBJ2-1,TGTGCCAGCAGCCAAGATCAGGGGTCGCACAATGAGCAGTTCTTC,CASSQDQGSHNEQFF
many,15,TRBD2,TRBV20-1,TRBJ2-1,TGCAGTGCTCCCGGACTAGCGGGAATGTACAATGAGCAGTTCTTC,CSAPGLAGMYNEQFF
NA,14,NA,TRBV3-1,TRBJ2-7,TGTGCCAGCAGCCAAGATTTGGTGCCTTACGAGCAGTACTTC,CASSQDLVPYEQYF
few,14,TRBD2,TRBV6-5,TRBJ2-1,TGTGCCAGCAGTTACCATAGCGGGAGTAATGAGCAGTTCTTC,CASSYHSGSNEQFF
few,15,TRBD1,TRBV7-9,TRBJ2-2,TGTGCCAGCAGCTCAACCGGGACAGGGTCCGGGGAGCTGTTTTTT,CASSSTGTGSGELFF
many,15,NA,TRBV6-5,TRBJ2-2,TGTGCCAGCAGTTACACCGGACTGTACACCGGGGAGCTGTTTTTT,CASSYTGLYTGELFF